These 28 T cell receptor beta chains share one sample of origin, sequenced in a study of T cell responses to AZD1222 COVID-19 vaccine. Libraries were prepared by immunoSEQ multiplex PCR; TCRdb keeps only in-frame clonotypes and omits some of them. The data hold about 84,000 clones, with 87% observed a single time. This sample comprised peripheral blood, obtained 28 days after the second AZD1222 dose. These receptors were collected from an adult who received the AZD1222 COVID-19 vaccine.

The chain combines TRBV6-5 with TRBJ1-5; TRBD1 might be the D (6 bases). V was trimmed by 2 bases and J by 3 bases, leaving 11 bases between them. The CDR3 extends over 15 amino acids. Germline CDR1 reads MNHEY; CDR2 reads SVGAGI. In DNA, the CDR3 is TGTGCCAGCAGTTACACCAGGGGAGTCAATCAGCCCCAGCATTTT. Amino acids: CASSYTRGVNQPQHF.

The chain uses TRBV21-1 and TRBJ2-3; the table's D call of TRBD1 was not tested on the DNA. TRBV21-1 is recorded as a pseudogene. CDR3 size: 17 residues. The CDR3: CASSIPPQGWGTDTQYF. In DNA form, the CDR3 reads TGTGCCAGCAGCATTCCACCGCAGGGGTGGGGCACAGATACGCAGTATTTT.

This clone was picked up a small number of times. The V call is TRBV7-2, the J call TRBJ2-3; D is unresolved. The CDR3 is made up of 14 amino acids. V gave up 2 bases and J gave up 5 bases, with 11 bases separating them. Per germline, CDR1 SGHTA and CDR2 FQGNSA. The CDR3 loop reads CASSLSPAGDTQYF. DNA for the CDR3: TGTGCCAGCAGCTTAAGCCCCGCTGGAGATACGCAGTATTTT.

The chain employs TRBV19 and TRBJ2-4; the D gene is possibly TRBD2 (5 bases). The germline V gene encodes CDR1 LNHDA and CDR2 SQIVND (reference sequence). The CDR3 covers 14 residues. The V gene lost 6 bases and the J gene lost 0 bases, with 9 bases spanning the gap. CDR3 in amino acids: CASRRDLAKNIQYF. CDR3 DNA sequence: TGTGCCAGTAGGAGGGATCTAGCCAAAAACATTCAGTACTTC.

This clone has only one observation. The genes are TRBV5-1 and TRBJ2-5; 8 bases are shared with TRBD1. The CDR3 covers 15 residues. Unmatched junction bases numbered 7, after V lost 4 bases and J lost 2 bases. The germline V gene has CDR1 SGHRS and CDR2 YFSETQ. CDR3 amino acids: CASSRGQAIQETQYF. As DNA, the CDR3 is TGCGCCAGCAGCAGGGGACAGGCAATTCAAGAGACCCAGTACTTC.

This clone was detected once. The V gene is TRBV7-3, the J gene TRBJ1-3; 8 bases are a match to TRBD1. Per the germline V gene, CDR1 is SGHTA and CDR2 is FQGTGA. This CDR3 contains 14 residues. Trimming took 5 bases from V and 2 from J; bases not matched to a gene: 2. The DNA for the CDR3 is TGTGCCAGCAGCCAGACAGGGGCTGGAAACACCATATATTTT. Protein: CASSQTGAGNTIYF.

The chain has TRBV18 and TRBJ1-4; tentative D call: TRBD1 (5 bases). CDR1 KGHSH and CDR2 LQKENI come from the germline V gene. This CDR3 comprises 13 residues. The germline V and J ends were trimmed by 7 bases and 5 bases, with 11 bases remaining between them. CDR3: CASFRGENEKLFF. In DNA form, the CDR3 reads TGTGCCAGCTTCCGGGGGGAGAATGAAAAACTGTTTTTT.

This clone was counted between two and nine times. The V and J genes are TRBV19 and TRBJ2-3; 10 nucleotides match TRBD1. V dropped 5 bases and J dropped 5; count of bases not matched to a gene: 13. Germline CDR1 LNHDA, CDR2 SQIVND (reference sequence). The CDR3 totals 17 residues. The CDR3 here is CASSSRDRGGLGDTQYF. As DNA, the CDR3 is TGTGCCAGTAGTTCCAGGGACAGGGGAGGGCTCGGAGATACGCAGTATTTT.

This clone was seen only once. This chain links TRBV6-5 with TRBJ1-3; possibly TRBD1 for D (5 bases). The CDR3 totals 12 residues. V was cut by 8 bases and J by 1 base, with 6 bases left in between. Germline loops: CDR1 MNHEY, CDR2 SVGAGI. This CDR3 is CASGGSGNTIYF. CDR3 sequence (DNA): TGTGCCAGCGGGGGTTCTGGAAACACCATATATTTT.

This chain joins TRBV6-5 and TRBJ2-2; 9 bases are a match to TRBD1. The CDR3 runs 15 residues. With 5 bases clipped from V and 3 bases from J, the junction kept 4 bases outside the gene matches. The germline gives CDR1 MNHEY, CDR2 SVGAGI. The CDR3 DNA sequence: TGTGCCAGCAGTACCCGGACAGGGGACACCGGGGAGCTGTTTTTT. Translation gives CASSTRTGDTGELFF.

The chain couples TRBV5-4 to TRBJ1-4; 7 bases are shared with TRBD1. This CDR3 region has 13 residues. After removal of 10 bases from V and 5 bases from J, the junction contained 8 bases not matched to a gene. Germline V gene sequence: CDR1 SGHNT, CDR2 YYREEE (reference sequence). In DNA, the CDR3 is TGTGCCGCCAAGACAGGGTCCAATGAAAAACTGTTTTTT. Protein sequence: CAAKTGSNEKLFF.

This chain uses TRBV29-1 with TRBJ1-2; TRBD1 agrees at 8 bases. Looked up from germline, CDR1 is SQVTM and CDR2 is ANQGSEA. V lost 7 bases and J lost 2; bases outside the gene matches: 3. The CDR3 consists of 12 residues. The CDR3 sequence is CSDRGINYGYTF. CDR3 DNA: TGCAGCGACAGGGGGATAAACTATGGCTACACCTTC.

This CDR3 is CASLDREGEKLFF. The CDR3, as DNA: TGTGCCAGCTTAGACAGGGAAGGGGAAAAACTGTTTTTT. V gene TRBV6-5 combines with J gene TRBJ1-4, with 7 bases that match TRBD1. CDR1 MNHEY and CDR2 SVGAGI come from the germline V gene. The CDR3 is 13 residues long. V shed 8 bases and J 8 bases; nucleotides not matched to a gene: 8.

This clone was detected once. The gene calls are TRBV29-1 and TRBJ1-1; 8 bases align to TRBD1. The germline V gene has CDR1 SQVTM and CDR2 ANQGSEA. The CDR3 runs 12 residues. V lost 2 bases to trimming and J lost 5 bases; unmatched junction nucleotides: 1. The CDR3 DNA follows: TGCAGCGTTGAACGGACAGGGACTGAAGCTTTCTTT. Its protein product is CSVERTGTEAFF.

This chain joins TRBV12-3 or TRBV12-4 and TRBJ1-1; 9 bases match TRBD1. The junction had 10 bases not matched to a gene; V was cut back by 7 bases and J by 10 bases. This CDR3 comprises 13 residues. The CDR3, as DNA: TGTGCCAGCACCCGAAGTACAGGGGGCCTAGCTTTCTTT. Its protein is CASTRSTGGLAFF.

The chain joins TRBV6-5 to TRBJ2-3, with 9 bases fitting TRBD2. V lost 5 bases and J lost 5; bases outside the gene matches: 8. CDR3 length: 15 amino acids. Germline V gives CDR1 MNHEY, CDR2 SVGAGI. CDR3 residues: CASSIRGGGGDTQYF. The CDR3 region has the DNA TGTGCCAGCAGTATCCGCGGGGGGGGTGGAGATACGCAGTATTTT.

This clone appeared a few times. The J gene is TRBJ1-2, the V gene TRBV10-3; D gene ambiguous. The germline gives CDR1 ENHRY, CDR2 SYGVKD. Trimming removed 2 bases from V and 4 bases from J, with 5 bases in between. The CDR3 is 12 residues long. The CDR3: CAISEAVYGYTF. The CDR3, as DNA: TGTGCCATCAGTGAGGCGGTCTATGGCTACACCTTC.

This rearrangement joins TRBV19 to TRBJ1-2; 10 nucleotides match TRBD1. V lost 8 bases and J lost 4; bases outside the gene matches: 4. Germline V gene data show CDR1 as LNHDA and CDR2 as SQIVND (reference sequence). This CDR3 is 13 amino acids long. CDR3 coding DNA: TGTGCCAGTGGACAGGGGGGGAGCTATGGCTACACCTTC. This translates into CASGQGGSYGYTF.

This chain uses TRBV2 with TRBJ2-3, with D perhaps assigned TRBD1 or TRBD2 (6 bases each). Germline V CDR1 and CDR2: SNHLY, FYNNEI. The CDR3 is made up of 15 amino acids. With 3 bases removed from V and 2 bases from J, the gap between germline ends came to 12 bases. This CDR3 is CASSDFRGHTDTQYF. The CDR3 DNA is TGTGCCAGCAGTGATTTTCGGGGGCACACAGATACGCAGTATTTT. Full variable domain (rest looked up from reference TRBV2 and TRBJ2-3): EPEVTQTPSHQVTQMGQEVILRCVPISNHLYFYWYRQILGQKVEFLVSFYNNEISEKSEIFDDQFSVERPDGSNFTLKIRSTKLEDSAMYFCASSDFRGHTDTQYFGPGTRLTVL.

V and J are TRBV6-2 or TRBV6-3 and TRBJ1-2; D gene unclear. V lost 7 bases and J 1 base, leaving 31 bases between the germline ends. CDR1 and CDR2 (germline): MNHEY, SVGEGT. The CDR3 contains 20 residues. CDR3 sequence (DNA): TGTGCCAGCACCCCAACAGAAGGGTTTGGCCTCCGTCCGTATAACTATGGCTACACCTTC. It is translated as CASTPTEGFGLRPYNYGYTF.

The J gene is TRBJ1-1, the V gene TRBV19, with 9 positions matching TRBD1. The CDR3 consists of 13 residues. Germline V lookup: CDR1 LNHDA, CDR2 SQIVND (reference sequence). Trimming cost V 7 bases and J 5 bases; bases outside gene matches: 5. The CDR3 region is CASNLDRGTEAFF. Written as DNA, the CDR3 is TGTGCCAGTAACCTGGACAGGGGAACTGAAGCTTTCTTT.

This clone was seen only once. The chain combines TRBV9 with TRBJ2-1; 12 nucleotides match TRBD1. Germline V gene data show CDR1 as SGDLS and CDR2 as YYNGEE. V dropped 3 bases and J dropped 8; count of bases not matched to a gene: 6. The CDR3 consists of 15 residues. CDR3 amino acids: CASSAGTGGLDEQFF. The CDR3 DNA follows: TGTGCCAGCAGCGCCGGGACAGGGGGCTTGGATGAGCAGTTCTTC.

The V and J genes are TRBV5-1 and TRBJ2-3; D is ambiguous. Trimming took off 1 base at V and 4 bases at J, with 4 bases between the two ends. The CDR3 extends over 12 amino acids. Germline V CDR1 and CDR2: SGHRS, YFSETQ. The CDR3 bases are TGCGCCAGCAGCTTGTTTCCAGATACGCAGTATTTT. As protein: CASSLFPDTQYF. Full variable domain (remainder filled in from reference TRBV5-1 and TRBJ2-3): KAGVTQTPRYLIKTRGQQVTLSCSPISGHRSVSWYQQTPGQGLQFLFEYFSETQRNKGNFPGRFSGRQFSNSRSEMNVSTLELGDSALYLCASSLFPDTQYFGPGTRLTVL.

The V call is TRBV10-2, the J call TRBJ1-5, with D uncertain. Trimming took off 3 bases at V and 10 bases at J, with 16 bases between the two ends. The CDR3 covers 14 residues. CDR1 and CDR2 (germline): WSHSY, SAAADI. The chain's CDR3 is CASSDFDRPLPQHF. CDR3 DNA: TGCGCCAGCAGTGATTTTGACCGCCCTCTACCCCAGCATTTT.

This clone was observed once. This rearrangement joins TRBV24-1 to TRBJ2-2; TRBD2 matches 8 bases. The CDR3 totals 13 residues. In germline, CDR1 is KGHDR, CDR2 SFDVKD. The trim removed 9 bases at V and 5 bases at J, leaving 4 bases unmatched. CDR3 in DNA: TGTGCCACCGGGAAGCGGGGGACCGGGGAGCTGTTTTTT. It codes for CATGKRGTGELFF.

The V gene is TRBV7-3, the J gene TRBJ1-1; D gene uncertain. The germline CDR1 and CDR2 sequences are SGHTA and FQGTGA. The CDR3 consists of 13 residues. V was clipped by 1 base and J by 4 bases, with 7 bases between them. Here the CDR3 DNA reads TGTGCCAGCAGCTTAAGTGGAGGCACTGAAGCTTTCTTT. Its protein is CASSLSGGTEAFF.

The V gene is TRBV7-2, the J gene TRBJ1-6; D is perhaps TRBD1 (5 bases). This CDR3 comprises 12 residues. V was cut by 4 bases and J by 10 bases, with 8 bases left in between. The V gene's germline CDR1 is SGHTA and CDR2 FQGNSA. DNA of the CDR3: TGTGCCAGCAGCTCGGGGGACTCACCCCTCCACTTT. Translated, it gives CASSSGDSPLHF.

Turning to this clone: Germline and junction disagree at one end, which may indicate a read error. The chain employs TRBV5-6 and TRBJ1-1; 10 nucleotides line up with TRBD1. The CDR3 contains 12 residues. Germline V gene data show CDR1 as SGHDT and CDR2 as YYEEEE. The CDR3 loop is CASSRQGADAFF. CDR3 nucleotides: TGTGCCAGCAGTCGACAGGGGGCTGACGCTTTCTTT.